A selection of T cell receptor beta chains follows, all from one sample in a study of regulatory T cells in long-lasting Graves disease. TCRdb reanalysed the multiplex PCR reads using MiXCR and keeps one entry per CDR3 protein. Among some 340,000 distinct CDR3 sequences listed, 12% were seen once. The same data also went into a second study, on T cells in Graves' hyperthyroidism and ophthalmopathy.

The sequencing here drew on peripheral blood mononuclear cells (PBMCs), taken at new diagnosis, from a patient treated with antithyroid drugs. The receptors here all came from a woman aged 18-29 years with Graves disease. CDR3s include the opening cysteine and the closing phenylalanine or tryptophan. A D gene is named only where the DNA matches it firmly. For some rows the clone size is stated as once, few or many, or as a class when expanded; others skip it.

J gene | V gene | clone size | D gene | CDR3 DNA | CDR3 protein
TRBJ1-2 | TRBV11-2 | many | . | TGTGCCAGCAGCTTAGTCCCGAGCGTCCCTCGATTC | CASSLVPSVPRF
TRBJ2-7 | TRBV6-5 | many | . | TGTGCCAGCAGTTACGCTGGGGCCCACCGCGAGCAGTACTTC | CASSYAGAHREQYF
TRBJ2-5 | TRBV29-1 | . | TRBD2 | TGCACCGTCGGCGGGAGCCAAGAGACCCAGTACTTC | CTVGGSQETQYF
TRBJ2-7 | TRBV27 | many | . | TGTGCCAGCAGTCCCAGACCCCAAGGGGCCTCCTACGAGCAGTACTTC | CASSPRPQGASYEQYF
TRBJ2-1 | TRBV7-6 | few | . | TGTGCCAGCAGCTTAGTGGCTAGCCCGGACAATGAGCAGTTCTTC | CASSLVASPDNEQFF
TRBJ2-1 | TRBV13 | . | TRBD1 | TGTGCCAGCAGGCTCCGGGACAGGGGAAGCCTCAATGAGCAGTTCTTC | CASRLRDRGSLNEQFF
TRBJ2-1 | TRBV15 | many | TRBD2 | TGTGCCACCAGCAGAGCACGACGCGGGGGTAAGGTATACAATGAGCAGTTCTTC | CATSRARRGGKVYNEQFF
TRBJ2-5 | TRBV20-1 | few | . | TGCAGTGCTAATCTTCCTTGGGACTTCCAAGAGACCCAGTACTTC | CSANLPWDFQETQYF
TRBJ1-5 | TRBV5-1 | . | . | TGCGCCAGCAGCTTGGCGGGGGGCCCGGATCAGCCCCAGCATTTT | CASSLAGGPDQPQHF
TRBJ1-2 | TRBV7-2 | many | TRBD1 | TGTGCCAGCAGCCGCGGGACAGAATATGGCTACACCTTC | CASSRGTEYGYTF
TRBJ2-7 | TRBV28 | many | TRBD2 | TGTGCCAGCGGTTACCGGGACTACGACTACGAGCAGTACTTC | CASGYRDYDYEQYF
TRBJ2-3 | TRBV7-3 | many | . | TGTGCCAGCAGCGGAACAGGTACAGATACGCAGTATTTT | CASSGTGTDTQYF
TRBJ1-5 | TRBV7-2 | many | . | TGTGCCAGCACGTACTGGGGAATCAATCAGCCCCAGCATTTT | CASTYWGINQPQHF
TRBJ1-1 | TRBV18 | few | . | TGTGCCAGCTCACCCGGACGGCAGAGAGGAGCTTTCTTT | CASSPGRQRGAFF
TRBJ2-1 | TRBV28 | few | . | TGTGCCATCGAGGCCACAGGGCTCAATGAGCAGTTCTTC | CAIEATGLNEQFF
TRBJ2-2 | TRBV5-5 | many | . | TGTGCCAGCAGCTTGTTAGGGGACTCCGGCGGGGAGCTGTTTTTT | CASSLLGDSGGELFF
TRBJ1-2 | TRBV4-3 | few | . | TGCGCCAGCAGCCAAGATGGGTCAGGGGCGGATGGCTACACCTTC | CASSQDGSGADGYTF
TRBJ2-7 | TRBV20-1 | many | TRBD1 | TGCAGTGCCCTAGCTCCCCGGGACAGGGTTGGGTACGAGCAGTACTTC | CSALAPRDRVGYEQYF
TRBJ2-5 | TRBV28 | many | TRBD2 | TGTGCCAGCAGTTTTTATACTAGCGGTCAAGAGACCCAGTACTTC | CASSFYTSGQETQYF
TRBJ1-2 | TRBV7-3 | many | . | TGTGCCAGCAGAGAATTTGATGCGGGTAACTATGGCTACACCTTC | CASREFDAGNYGYTF
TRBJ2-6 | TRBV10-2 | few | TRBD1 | TGCGCCAGCAGTGGACAGGGGGCCGACATCTCTGGGGCCAACGTCCTGACTTTC | CASSGQGADISGANVLTF
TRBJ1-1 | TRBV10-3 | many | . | TGTGCCATCAGTGCAGGGGAGAGAACTGAAGCTTTCTTT | CAISAGERTEAFF
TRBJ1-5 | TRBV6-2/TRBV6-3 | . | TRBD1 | TGTGCCAGCAGGACAGGGGAGCGGGGTCGGCCCCAGCATTTT | CASRTGERGRPQHF
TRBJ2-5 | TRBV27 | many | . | TGTGCCAGCAGTTTACTCGTGGGGAGCCAAGAGACCCAGTACTTC | CASSLLVGSQETQYF
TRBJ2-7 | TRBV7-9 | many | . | TGTGCCAGCAGCGCTGAATTTAGCCCCGGGGGCGAGCAGTACTTC | CASSAEFSPGGEQYF